This T cell receptor (beta chain) was identified in a study of shared clonotypes between healthy human individuals. Germline V gene sequence: CDR1 KGHSH, CDR2 LQKENI. CDR3 length: 20 amino acids. V gave up 6 bases and J gave up 0 bases, with 27 bases separating them. Authors' processing steps: From ImmunoSEQ came sequences covering only the junction and carrying no quality scores, so filtering differed. Only in-frame clones appear in the TCRdb table, and some are missing; sequencing was by immunoSEQ multiplex PCR. The V and J calls and clone size come from that table; D and trimming were worked out from the DNA. Of just over 2,000,000 clones listed, 85% to 95% were seen once; the top ten hold roughly 0.13%.

The chain employs TRBV18 and TRBJ2-1; no clear D. The receptor was isolated from a man between 18 and 29 years old in good health. Input material: naive CD4+ T cells sorted from blood. Subset noted: CD45RA+ positively selected. The CDR3 bases are TGTGCCAGCTCCTACGAGCCCCCCGGCGCGGTCGTGAGCTCCTACAATGAGCAGTTCTTC. It translates to CASSYEPPGAVVSSYNEQFF.